Listed below are T cell receptor beta chains from one sample, sequenced in a study of shared clonotypes between healthy human individuals. Clones were sequenced by immunoSEQ multiplex PCR, and TCRdb holds only the in-frame ones, with some missing. Here the sample spans over a million clones, around 97% being singletons. Specimen: naive CD4+ T cells sorted from blood. Source of these receptors: a man aged 25-45 years in good health. The CDR3 runs from the conserved cysteine through the conserved F or W. Fields, in order: CDR3 protein, CDR3 DNA, V gene, J gene, D gene, clone size. A D gene is named only where the DNA matches it firmly. Only part of the rows carry a size: once, few, many, or a class if the clone is expanded.

CASSLLSETQYF	TGTGCCAGCAGTCTCCTTTCGGAGACCCAGTACTTC	TRBV6-1	TRBJ2-5	.	once
CASLPTGVGTDTQYF	TGTGCCAGTCTCCCAACGGGGGTAGGCACAGATACGCAGTATTTT	TRBV28	TRBJ2-3	.	.
CSASGTSGTDTQYF	TGCAGCGCCTCCGGGACTAGCGGCACAGATACGCAGTATTTT	TRBV29-1	TRBJ2-3	TRBD2	.
CASRISGGLNTEAFF	TGTGCCAGCAGAATAAGCGGGGGGCTCAACACTGAAGCTTTCTTT	TRBV11-2	TRBJ1-1	.	.
CASSLGGGSSYEQYF	TGCGCCAGCAGCTTGGGCGGGGGAAGCTCCTACGAGCAGTACTTC	TRBV5-1	TRBJ2-7	TRBD2	.
CASSPPPVQETQYF	TGTGCCAGCAGCCCTCCCCCCGTCCAAGAGACCCAGTACTTC	TRBV7-9	TRBJ2-5	.	.
CASSVGEGLGAFF	TGTGCCAGCAGCGTAGGTGAAGGCCTGGGGGCTTTCTTT	TRBV9	TRBJ1-1	.	.
CASSSEATDTQYF	TGTGCCAGCAGCTCTGAAGCAACAGATACGCAGTATTTT	TRBV7-2	TRBJ2-3	.	.
CASLRGTDTQYF	TGTGCCAGCCTCCGGGGCACAGATACGCAGTATTTT	TRBV7-9	TRBJ2-3	.	.
CASSIGAVTGKLFF	TGTGCCAGTAGTATAGGGGCCGTGACGGGAAAACTGTTTTTT	TRBV19	TRBJ1-4	.	.
CASSELAGGPGEQFF	TGCGCCAGCAGTGAGCTAGCGGGAGGGCCTGGGGAGCAGTTCTTC	TRBV10-2	TRBJ2-1	TRBD2	.
CASSWSSGANVLTF	TGCGCCAGCAGTTGGAGCTCTGGGGCCAACGTCCTGACTTTC	TRBV5-1	TRBJ2-6	.	.
CASSQDFAGGISYNEQFF	TGCGCCAGCAGCCAAGATTTTGCGGGAGGGATCTCCTACAATGAGCAGTTCTTC	TRBV5-1	TRBJ2-1	TRBD2	.
CASSLAGTQETQYF	TGTGCCAGCAGCTTAGCAGGGACCCAAGAGACCCAGTACTTC	TRBV5-4	TRBJ2-5	.	.
CASSMDGTNGYTF	TGTGCCAGTAGTATGGACGGCACTAATGGCTACACCTTC	TRBV19	TRBJ1-2	.	once
CASSPTGRDTQYF	TGTGCCAGCAGTCCGACAGGGAGGGATACGCAGTATTTT	TRBV6-5	TRBJ2-3	.	.
CASKPGTGYIGELFF	TGTGCCAGCAAACCCGGGACAGGGTATATCGGGGAGCTGTTTTTT	TRBV14	TRBJ2-2	TRBD1	once
CASSLAQGWGGRPQHF	TGTGCCAGCTCACTCGCCCAGGGGTGGGGGGGCCGGCCCCAGCATTTT	TRBV18	TRBJ1-5	.	.
CSVELEGYEQYF	TGCAGCGTTGAACTGGAGGGCTACGAGCAGTACTTC	TRBV29-1	TRBJ2-7	.	.
CASSQGGSGRAKSYNEQFF	TGTGCCAGCAGCCAAGGAGGAAGCGGGAGGGCCAAGTCCTACAATGAGCAGTTCTTC	TRBV14	TRBJ2-1	TRBD2	.
CASSLFTGTDTQYF	TGTGCCAGCAGCTTATTTACAGGCACAGATACGCAGTATTTT	TRBV11-2	TRBJ2-3	.	.
CASSGPRALETQYF	TGTGCCAGCAGTGGACCCCGCGCCCTGGAGACCCAGTACTTC	TRBV2	TRBJ2-5	.	once
CASSIRGTETQYF	TGTGCCAGTAGTATCAGAGGGACTGAGACCCAGTACTTC	TRBV19	TRBJ2-5	.	.
CASSLIRDRGDTQYF	TGTGCCAGCAGCTTGATCCGGGACAGGGGTGATACGCAGTATTTT	TRBV7-2	TRBJ2-3	TRBD1	.
CASSSMDRHTNQPQHF	TGTGCCAGCAGTTCGATGGACAGGCATACCAATCAGCCCCAGCATTTT	TRBV28	TRBJ1-5	TRBD1	.
CASSIESGRGGYTF	TGTGCCAGTAGTATAGAATCGGGGCGCGGTGGCTACACCTTC	TRBV19	TRBJ1-2	.	.
CASSVLATNSYNEQFF	TGTGCCAGCAGTGTTCTAGCGACGAACTCCTACAATGAGCAGTTCTTC	TRBV6-4	TRBJ2-1	.	.
CASSLPRPGQGRRNTEAFF	TGTGCCAGCAGCTTACCCCGCCCGGGACAGGGGCGCCGGAACACTGAAGCTTTCTTT	TRBV7-9	TRBJ1-1	TRBD1	.
CASSTKRVGQGSNQPQHF	TGTGCCAGTAGTACAAAAAGGGTTGGGCAGGGAAGCAATCAGCCCCAGCATTTT	TRBV19	TRBJ1-5	.	.
CASSTDRGGTEAFF	TGTGCCAGCAGTACGGACAGGGGGGGAACTGAAGCTTTCTTT	TRBV2	TRBJ1-1	TRBD1	.
CAISESAGGPNTQYF	TGTGCCATCAGTGAGTCAGCGGGAGGACCAAATACGCAGTATTTT	TRBV10-3	TRBJ2-3	TRBD2	.
CASSVTSGAYNEQFF	TGCGCCAGCAGTGTGACTAGCGGGGCCTACAATGAGCAGTTCTTC	TRBV10-1	TRBJ2-1	TRBD2	few
CASSLLAGGGTDTQYF	TGTGCCAGCAGCTTGCTAGCGGGAGGGGGCACAGATACGCAGTATTTT	TRBV7-9	TRBJ2-3	TRBD2	once
CASSLLRVSSYEQYF	TGTGCCAGCAGCTTATTACGGGTGAGCTCCTACGAGCAGTACTTC	TRBV7-2	TRBJ2-7	.	.
CASSSEETGHEETQYF	TGTGCCAGCAGCTCCGAAGAGACAGGGCATGAAGAGACCCAGTACTTC	TRBV7-3	TRBJ2-5	TRBD1	.
CASTVTGRGPKETQYF	TGTGCCAGCACTGTTACAGGGAGGGGCCCAAAAGAGACCCAGTACTTC	TRBV28	TRBJ2-5	.	.
CASSHVTGRLGNTIYF	TGTGCCAGCAGCCATGTAACAGGGCGCTTAGGGAACACCATATATTTT	TRBV14	TRBJ1-3	.	.
CASSQEFSNEQFF	TGCGCCAGCAGCCAAGAATTTTCGAATGAGCAGTTCTTC	TRBV4-3	TRBJ2-1	.	few
CASSSPILGTGRTNEKLFF	TGTGCCAGCAGTTCCCCGATCTTGGGGACAGGCCGGACTAATGAAAAACTGTTTTTT	TRBV28	TRBJ1-4	TRBD1	.
CASSATWGGQGAYEQYF	TGTGCCAGCAGCGCGACCTGGGGCGGACAGGGGGCCTACGAGCAGTACTTC	TRBV5-6	TRBJ2-7	TRBD1	.
CASSFSENTEAFF	TGTGCCAGCAGCTTCTCGGAGAACACTGAAGCTTTCTTT	TRBV7-7	TRBJ1-1	.	.
CASSLRMVGGANYGYTF	TGTGCCAGCAGCTTAAGGATGGTAGGGGGCGCGAACTATGGCTACACCTTC	TRBV7-2	TRBJ1-2	TRBD1	.